Shown below are 9 T cell receptor beta chains from a single sample sequenced in a study of long-term antiretroviral therapy in people with HIV. The assay, immunoSEQ v3.0, was run at survey level. This table comes from immunoSEQ multiplex PCR, and its TCRdb copy is limited to in-frame clones, with some not included. Of fewer than 20,000 clones in the sample, 79% are singletons; the top ten hold approximately 8.2%. This material consisted of unsorted PBMCs, taken at the start of antiretroviral therapy. The receptor set was obtained from a man under 40 with HIV.

The chain couples TRBV28 to TRBJ1-5; a possible D gene is TRBD1 (5 bases). The CDR3 has 17 amino acids. V was cut by 1 base and J by 0 bases, with 13 bases left in between. Germline V gene lookup returns CDR1 MDHEN and CDR2 SYDVKM. The CDR3, as DNA: TGTGCCAGCAGTTTATCGACCTATGACAGTAGCAATCAGCCCCAGCATTTT. Residues: CASSLSTYDSSNQPQHF.

This clone was observed once. The rearrangement links TRBV29-1 to TRBJ2-3, with D hard to call. This CDR3 has 13 amino acids. The V end was cut by 7 bases, the J end by 1 base, with 12 bases between. The germline gives CDR1 SQVTM, CDR2 ANQGSEA. The DNA of the CDR3 is TGCAGCGCACCGGCCCAAGGCACAGATACGCAGTATTTT. Translated: CSAPAQGTDTQYF.

The V gene is TRBV6-5, the J gene TRBJ2-7; 7 positions agree with TRBD1. CDR1 and CDR2 from the germline V gene are MNHEY and SVGAGI. The CDR3 covers 15 residues. With 6 bases clipped from V and 0 bases from J, the junction kept 8 bases outside the gene matches. The CDR3 loop reads CASRRGTVSSYEQYF. CDR3 DNA: TGTGCCAGCAGACGAGGGACAGTAAGCTCCTACGAGCAGTACTTC.

V usage is TRBV7-8 and J usage is TRBJ2-2; possibly TRBD1 for D (6 bases). There are 15 residues in the CDR3. The V and J ends lost 6 bases and 0 bases respectively, with 11 bases between them. Germline lookup yields CDR1 SGHVS and CDR2 FQNEAQ. The CDR3 DNA reads as TGTGCCAGCAGGACCGGGACAACGAACACCGGGGAGCTGTTTTTT. It codes for CASRTGTTNTGELFF.

V gene TRBV6-1 combines with J gene TRBJ1-2; 7 bases match TRBD1. J gave up 1 base and V 7 bases, and 6 bases lay outside the gene matches. The germline V gene has CDR1 MNHNS and CDR2 SASEGT. This CDR3 has 14 residues. CDR3: CASNLGQLNYGYTF. CDR3 sequence (DNA): TGTGCCAGCAACCTGGGACAGCTTAACTATGGCTACACCTTC.

This clone was seen once. This chain connects TRBV14 to TRBJ1-1; D may be TRBD1 (6 bases). The germline CDR1 and CDR2 sequences are SGHDN and FVKESK. V was clipped by 4 bases and J by 11 bases, with 14 bases between them. The CDR3 length is 12 residues. CDR3 in DNA: TGTGCCAGCAGCCTCCTTCCAGGGGCCGCTTTCTTT. It yields the protein CASSLLPGAAFF. Using reference TRBV14 and TRBJ1-1 for the parts outside the CDR3, the full variable domain is EAGVTQFPSHSVIEKGQTVTLRCDPISGHDNLYWYRRVMGKEIKFLLHFVKESKQDESGMPNNRFLAERTGGTYSTLKVQPAELEDSGVYFCASSLLPGAAFFGQGTRLTVV.

This clone was observed once. The J gene is TRBJ2-1, the V gene TRBV6-6, with TRBD2 matching over 9 bases. The V gene's germline CDR1 is MNHNY and CDR2 SVGAGI (reference sequence). Trimming at V came to 6 bases and at J to 8 bases, leaving 11 bases not matched to a gene. The CDR3 has 15 residues. CDR3 region: CASSQTSGLVDEQFF. CDR3 bases: TGTGCCAGCAGCCAGACTAGCGGCTTAGTGGATGAGCAGTTCTTC.

V gene TRBV27 combines with J gene TRBJ1-5; 7 positions agree with TRBD1. The CDR3 runs to 12 residues. Germline V lookup: CDR1 MNHEY, CDR2 SMNVEV (reference sequence). The V and J ends lost 6 bases and 6 bases, in that order; junction bases with no gene match: 2. Here the CDR3 DNA reads TGTGCCAGCAGGACAGGGCTTCAGCCCCAGCATTTT. Translated: CASRTGLQPQHF.

The CDR3: CASSIQPSPETQYF. The CDR3 coding sequence is TGCGCCAGCAGCATCCAGCCAAGCCCGGAGACCCAGTACTTC. The rearrangement links TRBV5-1 to TRBJ2-5; D remains unclear. The CDR3 length is 14 residues. V was shortened by 4 bases and J by 5 bases, with 15 bases between the two germline ends. The V gene's germline CDR1 is SGHRS and CDR2 YFSETQ.